The sample holds one count of the clone carrying this T cell receptor (beta chain). The antigen remains unidentified. Measured with immunoSEQ multiplex PCR; TCRdb has only the in-frame clones, and not every one. The sample includes roughly 92,000 clones, around 90% of them seen just once. These data belong to a study of OX40 agonist ivuxolimab in advanced cancers. Study information: Three patients, one with hepatocellular carcinoma and two with cutaneous melanoma, achieved partial responses. Regarding the study as a whole: At doses 0.1 to 3.0 mg/kg, CD4+ and CD8+ clones expanded. Compared with CD4+, CD8+ T cells on average had more expanded clones.

Blood draws occurred at baseline, cycle 4 day 1, and cycle 7 day 1. This sample comprised CD4+ or CD8+ T cells sorted from blood, obtained in a trial of the OX40 agonist ivuxolimab. The source of this sequence is an adult with an advanced solid tumor such as melanoma, head and neck, liver or kidney cancer.

The CDR3 sequence is CAWSVIGYNEQFF. The CDR3 DNA sequence: TGTGCCTGGAGTGTAATAGGCTACAATGAGCAGTTCTTC. V gene TRBV30 combines with J gene TRBJ2-1; no definite D call. Germline V lookup: CDR1 GTSNPN, CDR2 SVGIG (reference sequence). The CDR3 totals 13 residues. The V end lost 0 bases, the J end lost 3 bases, and 6 bases lay between the germline ends.